Presented here are 31 T cell receptor beta chains from one specimen sequenced in a study of CXCR4 blockade with PD-1 therapy in pancreatic cancer. Sequencing used immunoSEQ multiplex PCR; TCRdb keeps in-frame clones, though not all of them. The sample includes about 17,000 clones, about 72% of them seen just once. Sequenced: tumor tissue. All receptors come from a human donor with pancreatic ductal adenocarcinoma.

This clone came up once. J is TRBJ2-5 and V is TRBV19; 7 bases are a match to TRBD1. V was clipped by 4 bases and J by 1 base; unmatched bases: 6. The CDR3 spans 15 residues. Germline V gene lookup returns CDR1 LNHDA and CDR2 SQIVND (reference sequence). CDR3 residues: CASSTRQGAQETQYF. Written as DNA, the CDR3 is TGTGCCAGTAGTACCCGACAGGGAGCCCAAGAGACCCAGTACTTC.

This chain joins TRBV19 and TRBJ1-2; D uncertain. The V gene lost 5 bases and the J gene lost 2 bases, with 12 bases spanning the gap. CDR1 and CDR2 from the germline V gene are LNHDA and SQIVND (reference sequence). This CDR3 has 14 amino acids. CDR3 loop: CASSPSGRNYGYTF. In nucleotides, the CDR3 is TGTGCCAGTAGTCCTAGCGGGAGAAACTATGGCTACACCTTC.

V and J are TRBV29-1 and TRBJ1-5; 9 bases match TRBD1. The CDR3 is made up of 13 amino acids. Per germline, CDR1 SQVTM and CDR2 ANQGSEA. V trimming: 2 bases; J trimming: 6 bases; junction bases outside the gene matches: 2. CDR3 protein: CSVETGGGQPQHF. As DNA, the CDR3 is TGCAGCGTTGAAACAGGGGGCGGTCAGCCCCAGCATTTT.

The chain recombines TRBV28 with TRBJ1-1; 7 bases match TRBD1. The length of the CDR3 is 14 residues. The germline V gene has CDR1 MDHEN and CDR2 SYDVKM. V was clipped by 6 bases and J by 7 bases; unmatched bases: 11. CDR3 amino acids: CASSLDRVVSEAFF. The CDR3 DNA sequence: TGTGCCAGCAGCCTTGACAGGGTAGTTAGTGAAGCTTTCTTT. Full variable domain (remainder filled in from reference TRBV28 and TRBJ1-1): DVKVTQSSRYLVKRTGEKVFLECVQDMDHENMFWYRQDPGLGLRLIYFSYDVKMKEKGDIPEGYSVSREKKERFSLILESASTNQTSMYLCASSLDRVVSEAFFGQGTRLTVV.

The chain recombines TRBV18 with TRBJ1-5; D may be TRBD1 (6 bases). V was trimmed by 3 bases and J by 2 bases, leaving 11 bases between them. CDR1 is KGHSH and CDR2 is LQKENI in the germline V gene. The CDR3 runs to 15 residues. The CDR3 DNA reads TGTGCCAGCTCACCGATGGACAGAGGCAATCAGCCCCAGCATTTT. It specifies CASSPMDRGNQPQHF. Using reference TRBV18 and TRBJ1-5 for the parts outside the CDR3, the full variable domain is NAGVMQNPRHLVRRRGQEARLRCSPMKGHSHVYWYRQLPEEGLKFMVYLQKENIIDESGMPKERFSAEFPKEGPSILRIQQVVRGDSAAYFCASSPMDRGNQPQHFGDGTRLSIL.

This clone has more than one count but fewer than ten. The chain uses TRBV19 and TRBJ2-3; no reliable D call. Trimming stripped 1 base from V and 5 bases from J, with 7 bases between. Looked up from germline, CDR1 is LNHDA and CDR2 is SQIVND (reference sequence). The CDR3 extends over 13 amino acids. As DNA, the CDR3 is TGTGCCAGTAGTATAGTAGTGAAAGATACGCAGTATTTT. This gives the protein CASSIVVKDTQYF. The variable domain in full, with the rest retrieved from reference TRBV19 and TRBJ2-3, is DGGITQSPKYLFRKEGQNVTLSCEQNLNHDAMYWYRQDPGQGLRLIYYSQIVNDFQKGDIAEGYSVSREKKESFPLTVTSAQKNPTAFYLCASSIVVKDTQYFGPGTRLTVL.

The chain links TRBV29-1 to TRBJ2-1, with TRBD2 matching over 9 bases. Germline CDR1 is SQVTM and CDR2 is ANQGSEA. The CDR3 spans 15 residues. V lost 3 bases and J lost 7; bases outside the gene matches: 10. The CDR3 DNA reads as TGCAGCGTTGACGGGTCCAGCGGGAGGCAAAATGAGCAGTTCTTC. Encoded protein: CSVDGSSGRQNEQFF.

This clone showed up just a few times. The genes are TRBV30 and TRBJ2-6, with a weak D call TRBD2 (6 bases). This CDR3 contains 16 residues. Germline CDR1 reads GTSNPN; CDR2 reads SVGIG (reference sequence). Trimming took 0 bases from V and 4 from J, leaving 13 bases between them. The DNA of the CDR3 is TGTGCCTGGAGTGTTCTCGGGGGAACCGGGGCCAACGTCCTGACTTTC. Its protein is CAWSVLGGTGANVLTF. Full variable domain (rest looked up from reference TRBV30 and TRBJ2-6): SQTIHQWPATLVQPVGSPLSLECTVEGTSNPNLYWYRQAAGRGLQLLFYSVGIGQISSEVPQNLSASRPQDRQFILSSKKLLLSDSGFYLCAWSVLGGTGANVLTFGAGSRLTVL.

The V gene is TRBV19, the J gene TRBJ2-3; either TRBD1 or TRBD2 may supply D (5 bases each). This CDR3 has 15 amino acids. The germline V gene encodes CDR1 LNHDA and CDR2 SQIVND (reference sequence). V lost 5 bases and J lost 2, with 14 bases in between. The CDR3, as DNA: TGTGCCAGTAGTGGCACCGGGACCATCACAGATACGCAGTATTTT. Translation: CASSGTGTITDTQYF.

The rearrangement links TRBV28 to TRBJ1-6; D is ambiguous. The CDR3 contains 14 residues. Trimming cost V 3 bases and J 9 bases, with 12 bases left between them. CDR1 is MDHEN, CDR2 SYDVKM, per germline. The DNA of the CDR3 is TGTGCCAGCAGTTTTTCCACGAGGTCTTCACCCCTCCACTTT. This encodes CASSFSTRSSPLHF.

V usage is TRBV5-1 and J usage is TRBJ2-1; the match to TRBD2 covers 8 bases. The CDR3 length is 16 residues. V dropped 3 bases and J dropped 7; count of bases not matched to a gene: 12. The germline V gene encodes CDR1 SGHRS and CDR2 YFSETQ. The CDR3 DNA reads TGCGCCAGCAGCTCGGGGGGGAGACTACCTGGGAATGAGCAGTTCTTC. Its translation is CASSSGGRLPGNEQFF.

CDR3 in amino acids: CSVDVNSGGSYNEQFF. CDR3 DNA: TGCAGCGTTGATGTTAATAGCGGGGGTTCCTACAATGAGCAGTTCTTC. This chain joins TRBV29-1 and TRBJ2-1, with 9 bases lining up with TRBD2. Germline V CDR1 and CDR2: SQVTM, ANQGSEA. There are 16 residues in the CDR3. Losses at the gene ends were 3 bases for V and 1 base for J; bases not matched to a gene: 7.

CDR3 amino acids: CASSLGLAGGQQYF. DNA of the CDR3: TGTGCCAGCAGTTTAGGGCTAGCGGGAGGTCAGCAGTACTTC. The chain is built from TRBV28 and TRBJ2-7, with 11 bases matching TRBD2. V lost 2 bases to trimming and J lost 8 bases; unmatched junction nucleotides: 5. This CDR3 has 14 residues. Germline V CDR1 and CDR2: MDHEN, SYDVKM. Complete variable domain (other parts from reference TRBV28 and TRBJ2-7): DVKVTQSSRYLVKRTGEKVFLECVQDMDHENMFWYRQDPGLGLRLIYFSYDVKMKEKGDIPEGYSVSREKKERFSLILESASTNQTSMYLCASSLGLAGGQQYFGPGTRLTVT.

The chain has TRBV28 and TRBJ2-1; D gene uncertain. V lost 7 bases and J lost 4, with 17 bases in between. The CDR3 is made up of 15 amino acids. Germline CDR1 and CDR2: MDHEN and SYDVKM. CDR3 in amino acids: CASNYGVSGYNEQFF. The CDR3 DNA sequence: TGTGCCAGCAATTATGGGGTATCCGGTTACAATGAGCAGTTCTTC.

CDR3 in amino acids: CASVPATGANSPLHF. CDR3 DNA sequence: TGTGCCAGCGTTCCTGCGACAGGGGCCAATTCACCCCTCCACTTT. The J gene is TRBJ1-6, the V gene TRBV9; TRBD1 aligns across 8 bases. Germline V CDR1 and CDR2: SGDLS, YYNGEE. With 7 bases clipped from V and 7 bases from J, the junction kept 10 bases outside the gene matches. The CDR3 has 15 residues.

The gene calls are TRBV28 and TRBJ2-7; a weak D match, TRBD1 (6 bases). Germline lookup yields CDR1 MDHEN and CDR2 SYDVKM. Trimming pared 7 bases from V and 2 bases from J, leaving 15 bases between. The CDR3 sequence is 14 residues long. This CDR3 reads CASMGASSPYEQYF. The DNA for the CDR3 is TGTGCCAGCATGGGGGCCAGTTCCCCCTACGAGCAGTACTTC. The full variable domain, completed using reference TRBV28 and TRBJ2-7, is DVKVTQSSRYLVKRTGEKVFLECVQDMDHENMFWYRQDPGLGLRLIYFSYDVKMKEKGDIPEGYSVSREKKERFSLILESASTNQTSMYLCASMGASSPYEQYFGPGTRLTVT.

V gene TRBV19 combines with J gene TRBJ2-1; 9 positions agree with TRBD1. Trimming removed 7 bases from V and 4 bases from J; junction bases left unmatched: 8. The CDR3 contains 15 residues. Germline V gene data show CDR1 as LNHDA and CDR2 as SQIVND (reference sequence). This CDR3 is CASTTPGQGYNEQFF. The CDR3 DNA reads TGTGCCAGTACCACTCCGGGACAGGGTTACAATGAGCAGTTCTTC.

This clone was detected only once. The chain recombines TRBV15 with TRBJ2-5, with D maybe TRBD2 (7 bases). This CDR3 is 15 amino acids long. The V and J ends lost 7 bases and 3 bases respectively, with 18 bases between them. The germline V gene has CDR1 LNHNV and CDR2 YYDKDF (reference sequence). Written as DNA, the CDR3 is TGTGCCACCATGGGGGGGGGCGCGGGTGAAGAGACCCAGTACTTC. Encoded protein: CATMGGGAGEETQYF.

The chain joins TRBV5-1 to TRBJ2-7; the match to TRBD1 covers 9 bases. The V segment lost 0 bases and the J segment 8 bases; nucleotides outside the gene matches: 15. Per germline, CDR1 SGHRS and CDR2 YFSETQ. The CDR3 is 17 residues long. DNA for the CDR3: TGCGCCAGCAGCTTGGAATTCAACAGGACAGGGGTTCTCAAGCAGTACTTC. This codes for CASSLEFNRTGVLKQYF.

The chain carries TRBV29-1 and TRBJ2-7; 12 bases map to TRBD2. Germline V gene sequence: CDR1 SQVTM, CDR2 ANQGSEA. V lost 7 bases and J lost 0; bases outside the gene matches: 16. This CDR3 contains 18 residues. CDR3 residues: CSGIFLGLAGLSSYEQYF. The CDR3, as DNA: TGCAGCGGAATTTTTCTGGGACTAGCGGGTTTGAGCTCCTACGAGCAGTACTTC.

The genes are TRBV18 and TRBJ1-1; D may be TRBD1 (5 bases). There are 15 residues in the CDR3. Trimming shortened V by 3 bases and J by 1 base, and 12 bases separated the two germline ends. The germline V gene has CDR1 KGHSH and CDR2 LQKENI. The CDR3 spells CASSPTGSTNTEAFF. The CDR3 nucleotides read TGTGCCAGCTCACCCACAGGTTCTACGAACACTGAAGCTTTCTTT.

The V gene is TRBV11-3, the J gene TRBJ2-1, with no clear D. Trimming removed 3 bases from V and 8 bases from J, with 17 bases in between. Germline V gene data show CDR1 as SGHNT and CDR2 as YENEEA. The CDR3 length is 15 residues. CDR3 nucleotide sequence: TGTGCCAGCAGCTTTTGGCGGACCCAAGCCGATGAGCAGTTCTTC. This translates into CASSFWRTQADEQFF.

The chain carries TRBV30 and TRBJ2-1; D gene uncertain. The V end lost 1 base, the J end lost 5 bases, and 3 bases lay between the germline ends. The CDR3 contains 11 residues. Germline V gene data show CDR1 as GTSNPN and CDR2 as SVGIG (reference sequence). DNA of the CDR3: TGTGCCTGGAGTGAGAACAATGAGCAGTTCTTC. Its protein is CAWSENNEQFF.

This chain connects TRBV28 to TRBJ2-7; TRBD1 aligns across 7 bases. Germline V gene sequence: CDR1 MDHEN, CDR2 SYDVKM. The CDR3 is made up of 15 amino acids. Trimming removed 3 bases from V and 0 bases from J; junction bases left unmatched: 5. This chain's CDR3 is CASSFGDRSSYEQYF. Written as DNA, the CDR3 is TGTGCCAGCAGTTTTGGGGACAGAAGCTCCTACGAGCAGTACTTC.

The gene calls are TRBV28 and TRBJ1-1; no definite D call. Trimming pared 3 bases from V and 3 bases from J, leaving 5 bases between. CDR3 size: 12 residues. Germline CDR1 and CDR2: MDHEN and SYDVKM. In DNA form, the CDR3 reads TGTGCCAGCAGTTTTGTGTACACTGAAGCTTTCTTT. Its protein is CASSFVYTEAFF.

The rearrangement joins TRBV18 to TRBJ1-1; D might be TRBD1 (5 bases). The V and J ends lost 5 bases and 2 bases respectively, with 15 bases between them. Germline-derived CDR1 and CDR2 are KGHSH and LQKENI. The length of the CDR3 is 15 residues. CDR3 region: CASSARGDLNTEAFF. DNA of the CDR3: TGTGCCAGCTCAGCACGGGGGGACCTCAACACTGAAGCTTTCTTT.

V and J are TRBV7-5 and TRBJ1-6. TRBV7-5 is a recognized pseudogene. This CDR3 contains 15 residues. The CDR3 DNA reads as TGTGCCAGCAGCCTACGGGGACCCCTAAATTCACCCCTCCACTTT. Translation gives CASSLRGPLNSPLHF.

This clone was seen only a few times. This chain links TRBV19 with TRBJ2-7, with D possibly TRBD1 on 5 matching bases. The CDR3 covers 14 residues. V lost 1 base to trimming and J lost 1 base, with 8 bases between them. Germline V lookup: CDR1 LNHDA, CDR2 SQIVND (reference sequence). The CDR3 protein is CASSIAKGSYEQYF. CDR3 DNA sequence: TGTGCCAGTAGTATAGCGAAGGGGTCCTACGAGCAGTACTTC.

Only a few counts were recorded for this clone. V is TRBV7-6 and J is TRBJ1-1; D not certain. Looked up from germline, CDR1 is SGHVS and CDR2 is FNYEAQ. V lost 5 bases, J lost 1 base, and 11 bases lay in between. The length of the CDR3 is 14 residues. CDR3 bases: TGTGCCAGCAGCCACAACGGACCGAACACTGAAGCTTTCTTT. Protein sequence: CASSHNGPNTEAFF.

V gene TRBV28 combines with J gene TRBJ2-5, with TRBD2 matching 7 bases. The CDR3 runs 17 residues. The germline V gene encodes CDR1 MDHEN and CDR2 SYDVKM. The V and J ends lost 3 bases and 0 bases, in that order; junction bases with no gene match: 10. CDR3 DNA: TGTGCCAGCAGTTTTCGGAGAGCGGGGAAAGACCAAGAGACCCAGTACTTC. It is translated as CASSFRRAGKDQETQYF.

This clone came up a few times. This chain connects TRBV18 to TRBJ2-7; 8 positions match TRBD1. In germline, CDR1 is KGHSH, CDR2 LQKENI. The trim removed 3 bases at V and 6 bases at J, leaving 7 bases unmatched. The CDR3 runs 14 residues. Written as DNA, the CDR3 is TGTGCCAGCTCACCCTGGGACAGGTTAGGCGAGCAGTACTTC. It yields the protein CASSPWDRLGEQYF. Filled out from reference TRBV18 and TRBJ2-7, the complete variable domain reads NAGVMQNPRHLVRRRGQEARLRCSPMKGHSHVYWYRQLPEEGLKFMVYLQKENIIDESGMPKERFSAEFPKEGPSILRIQQVVRGDSAAYFCASSPWDRLGEQYFGPGTRLTVT.